This T cell receptor beta chain was recovered during a study of T cells in Graves' hyperthyroidism and ophthalmopathy. Study-wide results and limits: Separating ophthalmopathy from stable hyperthyroidism was achieved by a 13 V-J model. Before onset, by a median of approximately 6.8 months, the model predicted ophthalmopathy.

There were TCR beta CDR3 regions amplified from RNA transcripts. A set of HTBI primers served as the primers for a first-round RT-PCR of the TCR CDR3. TCRdb independently ran MiXCR on the multiplex PCR reads; one entry per CDR3 protein. The repertoire holds about 400,000 distinct CDR3 sequences, with 15% as singletons. Trimming left V 7 bases short and J 3 bases short, with 13 bases between. This CDR3 is 14 amino acids long. Looked up from germline, CDR1 is SGHVS and CDR2 is FQNEAQ. In the case of this clonotype: Its cognate antigen is unknown.

The receptor was derived from a young woman with Graves' hyperthyroidism. Sequencing was performed on blood. The chain recombines TRBV7-8 with TRBJ1-5; D is undetermined. Written as DNA, the CDR3 is TGTGCCAGCACCGTCGCGCCGGACAATCAGCCCCAGCATTTT. It encodes CASTVAPDNQPQHF.